The 21 T cell receptor beta chains listed next were all sequenced from one sample in a study of cytomegalovirus exposure and HLA in healthy donors. The study ran its PCR with 60 Vbeta and 13 Jbeta primers. Assay used: immunoSEQ multiplex PCR; TCRdb lists only in-frame clones, some missing. This sample contains over 100,000 clones. Material: PBMCs. The receptors originated from a man younger than 45 in good health and CMV-seronegative.

The chain combines TRBV2 with TRBJ2-5; a possible D gene is TRBD1 (5 bases). Trimming pared 3 bases from V and 2 bases from J, leaving 10 bases between. The CDR3 is 14 amino acids. From germline, CDR1 is SNHLY and CDR2 FYNNEI. The CDR3 region has the DNA TGTGCCAGCAGTGAGGAGACAGCACAAGAGACCCAGTACTTC. Translation: CASSEETAQETQYF.

The chain uses TRBV5-1 and TRBJ2-1; TRBD1 aligns across 7 bases. This CDR3 region has 14 residues. Germline assignment: CDR1 SGHRS and CDR2 YFSETQ. J lost 5 bases, V lost 1 base, and 3 bases had no gene match. The CDR3, as DNA: TGCGCCAGCAGCTTGCAGACAGGGAACAATGAGCAGTTCTTC. The encoded protein is CASSLQTGNNEQFF.

The chain carries TRBV7-3 and TRBJ2-6, with D maybe TRBD1 (7 bases). CDR1 is SGHTA, CDR2 FQGTGA, per germline. Trimming removed 0 bases from V and 0 bases from J, with 24 bases in between. The CDR3 consists of 22 residues. CDR3 amino acids: CASSLTSGATGARNSGANVLTF. The CDR3 nucleotides read TGTGCCAGCAGCTTAACGTCGGGAGCTACAGGGGCCAGAAACTCTGGGGCCAACGTCCTGACTTTC.

V usage is TRBV6-5 and J usage is TRBJ1-3, with D uncertain. The CDR3 contains 14 residues. The germline V gene has CDR1 MNHEY and CDR2 SVGAGI. V lost 7 bases and J 0 bases, leaving 10 bases between the germline ends. CDR3 bases: TGTGCCAGCAAGGTCCCGGGCTCTGGAAACACCATATATTTT. This translates into CASKVPGSGNTIYF.

This sequence joins TRBV6-5 and TRBJ2-5; 7 nucleotides agree with TRBD2. The CDR3 sequence is 15 residues long. Germline values: CDR1 MNHEY, CDR2 SVGAGI. Trimming cost V 6 bases and J 2 bases; bases outside gene matches: 9. CDR3 DNA sequence: TGTGCCAGCAGCCAAGGACTAGTTCCACAAGAGACCCAGTACTTC. Protein product: CASSQGLVPQETQYF.

The rearrangement uses TRBV27 and TRBJ2-5; TRBD1 matches at 7 bases. J lost 5 bases, V lost 7 bases, and 10 bases had no gene match. Germline CDR1 is MNHEY and CDR2 is SMNVEV (reference sequence). The CDR3 contains 14 residues. This CDR3 is CASKVVRGLETQYF. The DNA for the CDR3 is TGTGCCAGCAAGGTGGTTAGGGGGCTTGAGACCCAGTACTTC.

The J gene is TRBJ1-1, the V gene TRBV6-5; D perhaps matches TRBD1 (5 bases). Germline V CDR1 and CDR2: MNHEY, SVGAGI. The CDR3 has 12 amino acids. V gave up 6 bases and J gave up 5 bases, with 10 bases separating them. Written as DNA, the CDR3 is TGTGCCAGCAGGCTCAGGGATACTGAAGCTTTCTTT. It translates to CASRLRDTEAFF.

The chain is built from TRBV4-3 and TRBJ2-3; D might be TRBD1 (5 bases). The germline V and J ends were trimmed by 1 base and 1 base, with 9 bases remaining between them. Germline assignment: CDR1 LGHNA and CDR2 YSLEER. The CDR3 spans 15 residues. CDR3 bases: TGCGCCAGCAGCCAAGGACAGCAGGGCACAGATACGCAGTATTTT. Translating it yields CASSQGQQGTDTQYF.

The V and J genes are TRBV29-1 and TRBJ1-2; 7 bases map to TRBD1. The J segment lost 6 bases and the V segment lost 4 bases, leaving 8 bases of the junction unmatched. The CDR3 is made up of 13 amino acids. Germline CDR1 SQVTM, CDR2 ANQGSEA. The CDR3 is CSVGAGGGDGYTF. Here the CDR3 DNA reads TGCAGCGTTGGGGCAGGGGGTGGGGATGGCTACACCTTC. Variable domain in full (rest from reference TRBV29-1 and TRBJ1-2): SAVISQKPSRDICQRGTSLTIQCQVDSQVTMMFWYRQQPGQSLTLIATANQGSEATYESGFVIDKFPISRPNLTFSTLTVSNMSPEDSSIYLCSVGAGGGDGYTFGSGTRLTVV.

This chain uses TRBV18 with TRBJ1-1; D remains unclear. V gave up 3 bases and J gave up 0 bases, with 8 bases separating them. The germline V gene encodes CDR1 KGHSH and CDR2 LQKENI. This CDR3 region has 14 residues. CDR3 sequence: CASSPDWLNTEAFF. The CDR3 DNA reads as TGTGCCAGCTCACCCGATTGGCTGAACACTGAAGCTTTCTTT.

This chain joins TRBV18 and TRBJ2-5; 9 nucleotides line up with TRBD2. The V segment lost 0 bases and the J segment 4 bases; nucleotides outside the gene matches: 6. The CDR3 runs 16 residues. The V gene's germline CDR1 is KGHSH and CDR2 LQKENI. The CDR3 DNA reads as TGTGCCAGCTCACCACCGAGAAGCGGGGGGTCAGAGACCCAGTACTTC. Translation gives CASSPPRSGGSETQYF.

The chain carries TRBV13 and TRBJ2-2, with TRBD1 matching over 9 bases. The CDR3 covers 16 residues. V lost 5 bases to trimming and J lost 4 bases; unmatched junction nucleotides: 8. Germline CDR1 PRHDT, CDR2 FYEKMQ (reference sequence). CDR3: CASSRYDRGSTGELFF. As DNA, the CDR3 is TGTGCCAGCAGCCGATACGACAGGGGGAGCACCGGGGAGCTGTTTTTT.

The V and J genes are TRBV7-9 and TRBJ2-5; TRBD1 matches at 8 bases. Germline trimming cut 1 base from V and 2 bases from J; bases unmatched to any gene: 6. From germline, CDR1 is SEHNR and CDR2 FQNEAQ (reference sequence). The CDR3 extends over 16 amino acids. The CDR3 nucleotides are TGTGCCAGCAGCTTAGGGGCAGGGGGCAGTCAAGAGACCCAGTACTTC. It yields the protein CASSLGAGGSQETQYF.

CDR3 sequence reads: CASSIGSGGPNEQFF. The DNA for the CDR3 is TGTGCCAGTAGTATAGGCTCCGGGGGTCCCAATGAGCAGTTCTTC. The rearrangement uses TRBV19 and TRBJ2-1, with D tentatively TRBD2 (6 bases). Germline V gene sequence: CDR1 LNHDA, CDR2 SQIVND (reference sequence). Trimming pared 1 base from V and 6 bases from J, leaving 13 bases between. This CDR3 comprises 15 residues.

V usage is TRBV18 and J usage is TRBJ2-2; no definite D call. The germline V and J ends were trimmed by 3 bases and 0 bases, with 8 bases remaining between them. The CDR3 extends over 15 amino acids. The germline gives CDR1 KGHSH, CDR2 LQKENI. The CDR3: CASSPLSANTGELFF. The CDR3 DNA reads TGTGCCAGCTCACCCCTTAGTGCGAACACCGGGGAGCTGTTTTTT.

V usage is TRBV4-2 and J usage is TRBJ2-1; 13 bases align to TRBD2. Germline CDR1 LGHNA, CDR2 YNFKEQ. V gave up 4 bases and J gave up 9 bases; unmatched junction bases: 6. The CDR3 runs 15 residues. CDR3 sequence (DNA): TGTGCCAGCAGCCTACTAGCGGGGGGGGAAGGTGAGCAGTTCTTC. This encodes CASSLLAGGEGEQFF.

This sequence joins TRBV5-1 and TRBJ1-2; weak D call: TRBD1 (6 bases). Germline loops: CDR1 SGHRS, CDR2 YFSETQ. The CDR3 covers 14 residues. V was shortened by 5 bases and J by 2 bases, with 13 bases between the two germline ends. The CDR3 sequence is CASSARGGNYGYTF. The CDR3 nucleotides read TGCGCCAGCAGTGCCCGGGGGGGCAACTATGGCTACACCTTC.

The chain is built from TRBV6-6 and TRBJ2-7; 11 nucleotides agree with TRBD2. Trimming took 5 bases from V and 6 from J; bases not matched to a gene: 12. The germline CDR1 and CDR2 sequences are MNHNY and SVGAGI (reference sequence). The CDR3 runs to 16 residues. In nucleotides, the CDR3 is TGTGCCAGCAGTAACCACCTAGCGGGGGGCTCCGGCGAGCAGTACTTC. Residues: CASSNHLAGGSGEQYF.

The gene calls are TRBV6-6 and TRBJ2-5; TRBD2 might be the D (5 bases). CDR3 length equals 15 residues. Germline V gene sequence: CDR1 MNHNY, CDR2 SVGAGI (reference sequence). The V end was cut by 0 bases, the J end by 2 bases, with 10 bases between. The CDR3 DNA follows: TGTGCCAGCAGTTACTCAAAACGGGATCAAGAGACCCAGTACTTC. The encoded protein is CASSYSKRDQETQYF.

CDR3 sequence reads: CASSPDSYQETQYF. DNA for the CDR3: TGTGCCAGCTCACCCGACAGTTACCAAGAGACCCAGTACTTC. This sequence joins TRBV18 and TRBJ2-5; D perhaps matches TRBD1 (5 bases). This CDR3 region has 14 residues. V was trimmed by 3 bases and J by 0 bases, leaving 8 bases between them. Germline CDR1 reads KGHSH; CDR2 reads LQKENI.

The CDR3 protein is CSVTGQGADEKLFF. CDR3 bases: TGCAGCGTGACGGGACAGGGGGCGGATGAAAAACTGTTTTTT. The V call is TRBV29-1, the J call TRBJ1-4; 12 nucleotides match TRBD1. Trimming removed 6 bases from V and 6 bases from J; junction bases left unmatched: 5. This CDR3 is 14 amino acids long. Per germline, CDR1 SQVTM and CDR2 ANQGSEA. Full variable domain (remainder filled in from reference TRBV29-1 and TRBJ1-4): SAVISQKPSRDICQRGTSLTIQCQVDSQVTMMFWYRQQPGQSLTLIATANQGSEATYESGFVIDKFPISRPNLTFSTLTVSNMSPEDSSIYLCSVTGQGADEKLFFGSGTQLSVL.